This T cell receptor (beta chain) was captured by sequencing in a study of blood T cell repertoires in COVID-19 (TCRdb year 2020). Some background on the complete study: The collaborator samples originated in the United States, Italy and Spain and spanned the acute and convalescent phases of COVID-19. The material from the prospective study consisted of cDNA or gDNA derived from T cells, B-cell-depleted T cells, or PBMCs. The dataset comprised deeply sampled blood TCRbeta repertoires from subjects exposed to, actively infected with, or recovered from COVID-19. HLA class I and class II types, where available, came from metadata supplied by the sample provider rather than from assay-based typing. Nearly every sample came with metadata listing a de-identified subject ID, COVID-19 status, age in years and sex. The samples were drawn from the first 160 participants of the ongoing ImmuneRACE study and from 950 to 1,500 subjects provided by 6 global collaborators. The repertoires were released in a freely available public database intended as a resource for research on the immune response to SARS-CoV-2. What the research found in general, with its limitations: The quantity of clinical and demographic metadata differed by source and by participant and was supplied without curation.

The CDR3 runs 16 residues from the cysteine to the phenylalanine. Just CDR3 DNA is preserved here, 48 bases in frame from base 1. According to the germline V gene (reference sequence), CDR1 reads LNHDA and CDR2 reads SQIVND. The V end loses 0 bases and the J end loses 1 base, and a stretch of 12 bases separates them. The collaborating institutions used their own protocols to collect whole blood in K2EDTA tubes. For TCRbeta analysis, collaborator samples were shipped as frozen whole blood, as isolated PBMCs, or as DNA extracted from either sample type. To note about this clone: Its antigen specificity is not known. No base quality information exists; no much larger clone differs at one position.

TCRbeta CDR3 regions were amplified from genomic DNA by means of the immunoSEQ Assay, a bias-controlled multiplex PCR. For the original study's pipeline: Nucleated cell counts per sample were estimated from amplification of reference gene primers within the assay. To quantify the absolute abundance of each unique TCRbeta CDR3 rearrangement, sequence reads were collapsed and filtered. For each sample, productive Simpson clonality was calculated by taking the square root of Simpson's diversity index across productive rearrangements. Sourced from immuneACCESS, this table was stored by TCRdb with only in-frame sequences that have V and J called. A share of the clones is absent; for the studies checked, an unresolved V gene accounts for under half, and the remainder has no known explanation. That table furnishes V, J and clone size, whereas the DNA furnished D and trimming. The table for this sample lists some 100,000 clones; about nine tenths of them were counted only once. Of the sample, 15% to 20% is held by the ten largest clones.

The clonotype comes from a man in his forties or fifties with acute or convalescent COVID-19. The chain links TRBV19 with TRBJ1-1, and TRBD1 may be the D gene, going by 6 matching bases. Sequenced: peripheral blood. The DNA is as follows: TGTGCCAGTAGTATAGATGGGGGCGTTGGGAACACTGAAGCTTTCTTT. Its coded protein is CASSIDGGVGNTEAFF.